This TCR beta chain was retrieved from a study of CD8 T cells in Susac syndrome. CDR1 SGDLS and CDR2 YYNGEE come from the germline V gene. CDR3 size: 15 residues. Random-hexamer reverse transcription was applied to about 0.5 to 1 ug RNA. Each CDR3 protein gets one entry after TCRdb re-called the immunoSEQ multiplex PCR reads with MiXCR. The repertoire holds 84,000 or so distinct CDR3 sequences, with roughly 95% as singletons. Turning to this clonotype: At one boundary the junction diverges from the germline segment, which might be a read error.

This receptor was identified in a human donor with Susac syndrome. The sample comprised CD8+ T cells from PBMCs. The chain carries TRBV9 and TRBJ1-2; tentative D call: TRBD1 (6 bases). This CDR3 reads CAGSSLGGGARGYTF. CDR3 bases: TGTGCCGGCAGCTCTCTGGGTGGGGGCGCGAGAGGCTACACCTTC.